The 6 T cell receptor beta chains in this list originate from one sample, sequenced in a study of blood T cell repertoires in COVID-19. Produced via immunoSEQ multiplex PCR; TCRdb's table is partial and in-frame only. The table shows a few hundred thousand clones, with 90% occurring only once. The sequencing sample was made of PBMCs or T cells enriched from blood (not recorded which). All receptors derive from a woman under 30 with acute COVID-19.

Here the CDR3 DNA reads TGTGCCAGCAGTGAAGGGCGGGAGGGTTACAATGAGCAGTTCTTC. It encodes CASSEGREGYNEQFF. The chain is built from TRBV6-4 and TRBJ2-1; 9 nucleotides agree with TRBD2. Trimming removed 3 bases from V and 4 bases from J; junction bases left unmatched: 4. Germline V CDR1 and CDR2: MRHNA, SNTAGT. CDR3 length equals 15 residues.

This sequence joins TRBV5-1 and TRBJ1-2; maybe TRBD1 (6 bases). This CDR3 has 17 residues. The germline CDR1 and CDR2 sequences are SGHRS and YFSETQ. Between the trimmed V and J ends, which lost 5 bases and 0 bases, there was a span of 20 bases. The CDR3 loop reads CASRMVYRDGTNYGYTF. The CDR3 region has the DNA TGCGCCAGCAGGATGGTATACAGGGACGGAACTAACTATGGCTACACCTTC.

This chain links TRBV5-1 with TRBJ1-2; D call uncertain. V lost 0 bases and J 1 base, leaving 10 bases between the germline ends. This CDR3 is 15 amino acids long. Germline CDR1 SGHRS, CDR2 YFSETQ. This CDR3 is CASSLEQNNNYGYTF. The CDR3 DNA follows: TGCGCCAGCAGCTTGGAACAGAATAATAACTATGGCTACACCTTC.

The CDR3 DNA reads TGTGCCAGCAGCTTAGCATTAAACTATGGCTACACCTTC. Protein sequence: CASSLALNYGYTF. The J gene is TRBJ1-2, the V gene TRBV7-9; unclear D gene. Trimming cost V 0 bases and J 2 bases, with 4 bases left between them. The CDR3 runs 13 residues. Per the germline V gene, CDR1 is SEHNR and CDR2 is FQNEAQ (reference sequence).

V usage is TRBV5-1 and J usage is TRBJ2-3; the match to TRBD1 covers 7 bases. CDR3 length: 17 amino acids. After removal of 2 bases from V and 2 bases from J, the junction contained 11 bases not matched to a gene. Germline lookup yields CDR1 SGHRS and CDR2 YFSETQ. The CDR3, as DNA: TGCGCCAGCAGCTTTCCTCCGGGACAGACTTTCACAGATACGCAGTATTTT. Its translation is CASSFPPGQTFTDTQYF.

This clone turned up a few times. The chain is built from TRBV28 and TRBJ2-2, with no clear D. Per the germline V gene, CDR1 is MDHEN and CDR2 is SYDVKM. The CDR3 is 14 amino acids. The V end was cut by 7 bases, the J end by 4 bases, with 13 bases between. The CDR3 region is CASNRGGSTGELFF. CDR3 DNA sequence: TGTGCCAGCAATCGCGGCGGATCCACCGGGGAGCTGTTTTTT.